The rows below give T cell receptor beta chains drawn from one sample of a study of T cell responses to AZD1222 COVID-19 vaccine. TCRdb's copy holds only in-frame clones and misses some; the assay was immunoSEQ multiplex PCR. The data show roughly 87,000 clones, about 88% seen once. The specimen comprised peripheral blood, sampled 28 days after the second AZD1222 dose. These receptors were taken from an adult who received the AZD1222 COVID-19 vaccine. Each CDR3 is given without its conserved first and last residue. The D gene is left open where the match is weak.

v_gene	j_gene	d_gene	CDR3aa
TRBV19	TRBJ1-2	-	ASSLEPPPNNYGYT
TRBV28	TRBJ2-3	-	ASSPPLGGGTDTQY
TRBV7-2	TRBJ1-2	-	ASSLVGNYGYT
TRBV5-1	TRBJ2-3	TRBD2	ASSYSGGATDTQY
TRBV19	TRBJ2-3	-	ASSNTGLGTDTQY
TRBV30	TRBJ1-2	-	AWTISGRGRKGYT
TRBV24-1	TRBJ2-2	-	ATSSPANTGELF
TRBV28	TRBJ2-1	TRBD2	ASRSSLSGGQYNEQF
TRBV4-2	TRBJ2-7	TRBD2	ASSQDTGTSSEQY
TRBV13	TRBJ1-3	-	ASSLRSAKQHISSGNTIY
TRBV28	TRBJ2-2	-	ASSWATRTNTGELF
TRBV7-3	TRBJ2-2	TRBD2	ASSPTSGGTGELF
TRBV5-4	TRBJ2-5	TRBD2	ASTRGASGEETQY
TRBV27	TRBJ1-2	TRBD1	ASSLRQGNIYGYT
TRBV7-8	TRBJ1-5	-	ASSLALGMSNQPQH
TRBV6-5	TRBJ1-6	-	ASSYGTNSPLH
TRBV11-2	TRBJ2-5	-	ASSPGRETQY
TRBV2	TRBJ1-1	-	ASSPRGRDVTF
TRBV7-9	TRBJ1-6	TRBD1	ASSPANRGDVGSPLH
TRBV14	TRBJ2-7	-	ASSQDMGYEQY
TRBV5-8	TRBJ2-7	TRBD1	ASSPGWDSLGEQY
TRBV13	TRBJ1-2	-	ASSFRGNYGYT
TRBV7-3	TRBJ1-6	TRBD1	ASSPGQLGQPLH
TRBV11-3	TRBJ2-3	-	ASSLVGADTDTQY
TRBV4-3	TRBJ2-6	-	ASSQDTWRRGSGANVLT
TRBV27	TRBJ1-2	TRBD1	ASSTTTGLRGYT
TRBV7-2	TRBJ1-1	-	ASSLGHTNTEAF
TRBV5-1	TRBJ1-1	TRBD1	ASSLVAGGATEAF
TRBV30	TRBJ1-5	-	AWSVGPTNQPQH
TRBV27	TRBJ1-5	TRBD1	ASSTRQGSVNQPQH
TRBV6-5	TRBJ1-1	-	ASTQIRAAY
TRBV5-1	TRBJ1-1	-	ASSFTGNTEAF
TRBV5-1	TRBJ2-7	TRBD2	ASSLTSGSSYEQY
TRBV7-9	TRBJ2-2	-	ASIAPGEVLSGELF
TRBV29-1	TRBJ1-1	-	SVSSSSYNTEAF